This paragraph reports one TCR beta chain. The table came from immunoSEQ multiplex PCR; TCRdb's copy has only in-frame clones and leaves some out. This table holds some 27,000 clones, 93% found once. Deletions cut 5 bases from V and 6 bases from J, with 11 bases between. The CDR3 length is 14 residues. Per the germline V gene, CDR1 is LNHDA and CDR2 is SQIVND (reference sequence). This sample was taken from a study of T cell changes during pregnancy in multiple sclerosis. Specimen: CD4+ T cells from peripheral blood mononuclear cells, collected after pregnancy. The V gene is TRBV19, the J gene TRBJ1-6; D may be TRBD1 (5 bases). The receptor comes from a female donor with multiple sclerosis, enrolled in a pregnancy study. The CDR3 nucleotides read TGTGCCAGTAGTCGGCAGGGTGGTAATTCACCCCTCCACTTT. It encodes CASSRQGGNSPLHF.